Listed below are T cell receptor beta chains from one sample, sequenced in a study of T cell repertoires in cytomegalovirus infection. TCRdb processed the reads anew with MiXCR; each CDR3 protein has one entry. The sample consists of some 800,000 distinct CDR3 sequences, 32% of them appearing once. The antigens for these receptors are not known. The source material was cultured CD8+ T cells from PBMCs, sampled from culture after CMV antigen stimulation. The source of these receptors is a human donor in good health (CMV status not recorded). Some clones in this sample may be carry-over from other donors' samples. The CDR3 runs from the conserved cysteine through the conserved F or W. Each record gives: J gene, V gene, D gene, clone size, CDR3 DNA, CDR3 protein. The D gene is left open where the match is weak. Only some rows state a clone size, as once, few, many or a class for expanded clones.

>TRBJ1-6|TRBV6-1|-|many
TGTGCCAGCAGACTTTTACGGGTCCTCAATTCACCCCTCCACTTT
CASRLLRVLNSPLHF
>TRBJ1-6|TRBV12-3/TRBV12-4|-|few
TGTGCCAGCAGGAACGGGGGCGCAAATTCACCCCTCCACTTT
CASRNGGANSPLHF
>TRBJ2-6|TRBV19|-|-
TGTGCCAGTAGTAGGACTGAGTCTGGGGCCAACGTCCTGACTTTC
CASSRTESGANVLTF
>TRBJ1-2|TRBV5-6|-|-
TGTGCCAGCAGCTTATCACAGCGAACCAGTTATGGCTACACCTTC
CASSLSQRTSYGYTF
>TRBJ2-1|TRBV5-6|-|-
TGTGCCAGCAGCTTTGGCAGGCCCACGGATGAGCAGTTCTTC
CASSFGRPTDEQFF
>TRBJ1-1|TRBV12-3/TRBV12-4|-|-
TGTGCCAGCAGTTTCTCTCGTATGGTGAACACTGAAGCTTTCTTT
CASSFSRMVNTEAFF
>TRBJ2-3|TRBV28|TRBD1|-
TGTGCCAGCAGTCCAGGGGACAGGGGGACAGATACGCAGTATTTT
CASSPGDRGTDTQYF
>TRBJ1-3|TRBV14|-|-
TGTGCCAGCAGCCAGCAGGGACTATTCTCTGGAAACACCATATATTTT
CASSQQGLFSGNTIYF
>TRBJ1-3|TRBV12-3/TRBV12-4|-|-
TGTGCCAGCAGTTTAGCGGGGGCGGTCCAGGCCGGCAACACCATATATTTT
CASSLAGAVQAGNTIYF
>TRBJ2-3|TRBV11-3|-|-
TGTGCCAGCAGCGGGAGGGGGGCCCTAGATACGCAGTATTTT
CASSGRGALDTQYF
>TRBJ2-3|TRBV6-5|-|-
TGTGCCATATTACCCGGCCACTTCGGCACAGATACGCAGTATTTT
CAILPGHFGTDTQYF
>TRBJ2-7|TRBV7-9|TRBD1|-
TGTGCCAGCAGCTTACCGGGACAGTGGGCCTACGAGCAGTACTTC
CASSLPGQWAYEQYF
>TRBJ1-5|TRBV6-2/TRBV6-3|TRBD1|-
TGTGCCAGCAGTTCATACTCCGGGACAGGGTTGGAGCAGCCCCATCATTTT
CASSSYSGTGLEQPHHF
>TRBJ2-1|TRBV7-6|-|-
TGTGCCACCAGCTCCCGGGACCCCTCCTACAATGAGCAGTTCTTC
CATSSRDPSYNEQFF
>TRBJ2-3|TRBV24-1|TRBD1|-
TGTGCCACCAGTGATTGGACAGGGATTAGCACAGATACGCAGTATTTT
CATSDWTGISTDTQYF
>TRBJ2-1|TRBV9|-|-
TGTGCCAGCAGCGTAGCCTCACAGGCCTTATACAATGAGCAGTTCTTC
CASSVASQALYNEQFF
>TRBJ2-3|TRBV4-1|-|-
TGCGTCAGCAGCGAAGACCGAGGCGGAGGGTTGTACACAGATACGCAGTATTTT
CVSSEDRGGGLYTDTQYF
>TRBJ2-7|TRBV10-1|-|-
TGCGCCAGCAGTGAGGGAGAGTACGGGCAGTACTTC
CASSEGEYGQYF
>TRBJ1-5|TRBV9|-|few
TGTGCCAGCAGTGTAGGGGGGCAGGGTCAGCCCCAGCATTTT
CASSVGGQGQPQHF
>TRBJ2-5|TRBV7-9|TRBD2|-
TGTGCCAGCAACTCCCCGACTAGCGGGGGGGCTTGGGAGACCCAGTACTTC
CASNSPTSGGAWETQYF
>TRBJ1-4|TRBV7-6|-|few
TGTGCCAGCAGCCCACATAATGAAAAACTGTTTTTT
CASSPHNEKLFF
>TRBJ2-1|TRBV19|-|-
TGTGCCAGTAGTATAGGTCAGGGGTTCGGGTACAATGAGCAGTTCTTC
CASSIGQGFGYNEQFF
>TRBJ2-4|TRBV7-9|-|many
TGTGCCAGCAGCTTGGGATGGGGACAAAAAAACATTCAGTACTTC
CASSLGWGQKNIQYF
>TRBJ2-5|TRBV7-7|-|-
TGTGCTAGCAGCTTAGCGCGCGTCGGGGGTGGGGAGACCCAGTACTTC
CASSLARVGGGETQYF
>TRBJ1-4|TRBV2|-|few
TGTGCCAGCCGAATCGCAGGGCTGTTTTTT
CASRIAGLFF
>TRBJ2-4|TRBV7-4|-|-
TGTGCCAGCAGCTCCGAAAGTCAGGGGAAAAACATTCAGTACTTC
CASSSESQGKNIQYF
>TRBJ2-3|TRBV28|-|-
TGTGCCAGCAGTTTTCGGCTCCGCGGCACAGATACGCAGTATTTT
CASSFRLRGTDTQYF
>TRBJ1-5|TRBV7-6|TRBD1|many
TGTGCCAGCAGCTTAGCCAATGACAGGGGTAATCAGCCCCAGCATTTT
CASSLANDRGNQPQHF
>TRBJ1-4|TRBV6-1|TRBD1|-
TGTGCCAGCAGTTGGGACAGAGCCTCCTCGGGTAATGAAAAACTGTTTTTT
CASSWDRASSGNEKLFF